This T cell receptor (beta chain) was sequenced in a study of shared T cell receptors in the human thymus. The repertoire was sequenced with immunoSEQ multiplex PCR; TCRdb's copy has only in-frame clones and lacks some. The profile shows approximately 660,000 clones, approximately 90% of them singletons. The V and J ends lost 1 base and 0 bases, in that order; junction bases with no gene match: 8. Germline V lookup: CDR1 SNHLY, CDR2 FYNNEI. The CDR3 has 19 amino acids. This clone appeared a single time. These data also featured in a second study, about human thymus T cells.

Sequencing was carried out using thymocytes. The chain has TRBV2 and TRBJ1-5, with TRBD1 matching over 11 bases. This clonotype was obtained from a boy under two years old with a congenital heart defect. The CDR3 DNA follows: TGTGCCAGCAGTGAAGAATTGGACAGGGGGCCTTATAGCAATCAGCCCCAGCATTTT. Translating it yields CASSEELDRGPYSNQPQHF.